A selection of T cell receptor beta chains follows, all from one sample in a study of blood T cells in healthy people across ages. TCRdb re-called the 5' RACE reads through MiXCR, storing one row per CDR3 protein. The data contain 1.8 million or so distinct CDR3 sequences, around 42% of them seen just once; the ten biggest clones take up roughly 23%. The source material was blood. The receptor set was obtained from a human donor in good health. The CDR3 runs from the conserved cysteine through the conserved F or W. Each record gives: J gene, D gene, V gene, clone size, CDR3 DNA, CDR3 protein. D genes are given only for firm matches. The size of a clone is reported for some rows only, either as once, few or many, or as a class for expanded clones.

TRBJ2-5 - TRBV20-1 few TGCAGTGCTAGAGACCTGAGACAGACTCAAGAGACCCAGTACTTC CSARDLRQTQETQYF
TRBJ2-1 - TRBV10-2 few TGCGCCAGCGGACCTAGCGCCCAGGGGTCCCGGCAGTTCTTC CASGPSAQGSRQFF
TRBJ2-1 TRBD2 TRBV6-2/TRBV6-3 - TGTGCCAGCAGTTTGACTAGCACATCCTACAATGAGCAGTTCTTC CASSLTSTSYNEQFF
TRBJ1-6 - TRBV4-3 - TGCGCCAGCAGCCAAGATTTATTTGGCTCTCCCCTCCACTTT CASSQDLFGSPLHF
TRBJ2-1 - TRBV29-1 - TGCAGCGTTGTCGGGGGCCTAGAACTTGATGAGCAGTTCTTC CSVVGGLELDEQFF
TRBJ1-2 - TRBV20-1 - TGCAGTGCTAGAGATGACCACCGTGGCTACACCTTC CSARDDHRGYTF
TRBJ2-5 TRBD2 TRBV20-1 - TGCAGTGCTAGTAGGACTAGCGTGGAGACCCAGTACTTC CSASRTSVETQYF
TRBJ2-7 TRBD2 TRBV27 - TGTGCCAGCAGTTTTAAGCCTAGCGGGACTAGCTCCTACAATGAGCAGTACTTC CASSFKPSGTSSYNEQYF
TRBJ2-3 - TRBV2 few TGTGCCAGCAGTGTTGACGTCCGCCCCACAGATACGCAGTATTTT CASSVDVRPTDTQYF
TRBJ2-2 - TRBV12-3/TRBV12-4 few TGTGCCAGCAGTTTCGCCGGACAAGGGAGGAACACCGGGGAGCTGTTTTTT CASSFAGQGRNTGELFF
TRBJ2-1 TRBD2 TRBV20-1 - TGCAGTGCTAGGACTAGCGGGGGGTTGAATGAGCAGTTCTTC CSARTSGGLNEQFF
TRBJ1-4 - TRBV7-8 few TGTGCCAGCAGCTTAGCGTCGAGGCTGTTTTTT CASSLASRLFF
TRBJ1-2 - TRBV7-2 - TGTGTCAGCAGCCCCGATTCTTTGAACCTATATGGCTACACCTTC CVSSPDSLNLYGYTF
TRBJ1-2 - TRBV5-1 few TGTGCCAGCAGTTCGGGGCAGACTAACTATGGCTACACCTTC CASSSGQTNYGYTF
TRBJ2-5 - TRBV4-2 few TGTGCCAGCAGCCAAGAGAGTTGGGCTGCAGAGACCCAGTACTTC CASSQESWAAETQYF
TRBJ1-1 - TRBV12-5 - TGTGCTAGTGGTAATCCCCAGGATCTGATCGCTTTCTTT CASGNPQDLIAFF
TRBJ2-7 - TRBV27 - TGTGCCAGCAGATCCCTCGGGGTAGGTTCTGGCGAGCAGTACTTC CASRSLGVGSGEQYF
TRBJ2-7 - TRBV4-2 few TGTGCCAGCAGCCAGAGGGGATCCGAGCAGTACTTC CASSQRGSEQYF
TRBJ1-2 TRBD1 TRBV10-3 many TGTGCCATCAGGTCGACAGGGGGAAAGAACTATGGCTACACCTTC CAIRSTGGKNYGYTF
TRBJ2-1 - TRBV29-1 few TGCAGCGCACAACAGGAAGACCACAATGAGCAGTTCTTC CSAQQEDHNEQFF
TRBJ2-1 TRBD2 TRBV7-9 - TGTGCCAGCAGCTTAAGTAGCGGGGGAACCTTACGTTACAATGAGCAGTTCTTC CASSLSSGGTLRYNEQFF
TRBJ1-5 - TRBV12-5 - TGTGCTAGTGGTTTGGTACTTCCCCAGCATTTT CASGLVLPQHF
TRBJ2-1 - TRBV4-2 few TGTGCCAGCAGCCAAGATCTAGGGTCGGAGGGACGCAATGAGCAGTTCTTC CASSQDLGSEGRNEQFF
TRBJ1-1 TRBD1 TRBV4-3 - TGCGCCAGCAGCCACATCAACGACAGGGTGAACACTGAAGCTTTCTTT CASSHINDRVNTEAFF
TRBJ1-4 - TRBV28 - TGTGCCAGCAGGGCCTCGGAGCTGCGGGAAAAACTGTTTTTT CASRASELREKLFF
TRBJ1-2 - TRBV25-1 - TGTGCCAGCAGTGAACATCCAGGGAACTATGGCTACACCTTC CASSEHPGNYGYTF
TRBJ2-5 TRBD2 TRBV7-8 - TGTGCCAGCAGCGCCACGCGGGGGTGGGAGACCCAGTACTTC CASSATRGWETQYF
TRBJ1-2 - TRBV29-1 - TGCAGCGCCATGACGACTGTTTACTATGGCTACATCTTC CSAMTTVYYGYIF
TRBJ2-2 - TRBV6-5 few TGTGCCAGCAGTTTCCGGGGGTCTGGGGAGCTGTTTTTT CASSFRGSGELFF
TRBJ1-2 - TRBV21-1 - TGTGCCAGCACCACACGGGATTACACCTTC CASTTRDYTF
TRBJ2-1 TRBD2 TRBV5-1 - TGCGCCAGCAGCTTGGTCGCGGGGGGGCGCGAGCAGTTCTTC CASSLVAGGREQFF
TRBJ2-7 TRBD2 TRBV5-4 - TGTGCCAGCAGCTTCCAGCGGGGGGGATTATACGAGCAGTACTTC CASSFQRGGLYEQYF
TRBJ1-1 - TRBV4-3 few TGCGCCAGCAGCCAAGATAAAGGTAACACTGAAGCTTTCTTT CASSQDKGNTEAFF
TRBJ1-5 - TRBV6-1 - TGTGCCAGCAACCCCAGGGACAATCAGCCCCAGCATTTT CASNPRDNQPQHF
TRBJ2-1 - TRBV4-3 - TGCGCCAGCAGCCAGCCCGGCGTAGTGCGGGATCGATACAATGAGCAGTTCTTC CASSQPGVVRDRYNEQFF
TRBJ2-5 TRBD2 TRBV5-1 few TGCGCCAGCAGCTTGATTAGCGGGGGCCCCCGAGAGACCCAGTACTTC CASSLISGGPRETQYF